This TCR beta chain was identified in a study of shared clonotypes between healthy human individuals. This table comes from immunoSEQ multiplex PCR, and its TCRdb copy is limited to in-frame clones, with some not included. The sample lists about 2.4 million clones, over 85% seen once, with approximately 0.37% in the top ten. CDR1 and CDR2 from the germline V gene are SGHKS and YYEKEE (reference sequence). The CDR3 has 14 amino acids. V lost 6 bases and J 4 bases, leaving 16 bases between the germline ends. The sequencing input was naive CD4+ T cells from PBMCs. The subset here: CD45RA+ positively selected. The clonotype was recovered from a young man in good health. Some clones in this sample may be carry-over from other donors' samples. The chain uses TRBV5-5 and TRBJ1-2, with D perhaps TRBD1 (6 bases). The CDR3 region has the DNA TGTGCCAGCAATCCGTCGGGAGGGGGCTATGGCTACACCTTC. Protein product: CASNPSGGGYGYTF.